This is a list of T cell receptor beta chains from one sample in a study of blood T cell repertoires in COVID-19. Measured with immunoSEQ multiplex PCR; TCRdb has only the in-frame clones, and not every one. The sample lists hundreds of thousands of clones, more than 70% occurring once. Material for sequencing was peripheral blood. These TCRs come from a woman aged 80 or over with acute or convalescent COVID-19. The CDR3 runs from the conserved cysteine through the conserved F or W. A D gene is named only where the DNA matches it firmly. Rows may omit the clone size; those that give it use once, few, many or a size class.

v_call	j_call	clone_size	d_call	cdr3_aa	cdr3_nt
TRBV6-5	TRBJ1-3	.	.	CASSWGTLSSGNTIYF	TGTGCCAGCAGTTGGGGGACATTATCCTCTGGAAACACCATATATTTT
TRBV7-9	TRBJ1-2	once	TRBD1	CASSRTTGVESYGYTF	TGTGCCAGCAGCCGGACCACAGGGGTGGAGAGCTATGGCTACACCTTC
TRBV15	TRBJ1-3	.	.	CATSREIRGGRNTIYF	TGTGCCACCAGCAGAGAAATCCGGGGGGGTAGAAACACCATATATTTT
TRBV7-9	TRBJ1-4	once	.	CASSTDRTTNEKLFF	TGTGCCAGCAGCACGGACAGAACAACTAATGAAAAACTGTTTTTT
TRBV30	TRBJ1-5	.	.	CAWSVFVGQPQHF	TGTGCCTGGAGTGTGTTCGTCGGTCAGCCCCAGCATTTT
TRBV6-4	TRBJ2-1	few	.	CASSETTYNEQFF	TGTGCCAGCAGTGAGACAACCTACAATGAGCAGTTCTTC
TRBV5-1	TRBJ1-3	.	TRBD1	CASSSTGTGFSGNTIYF	TGCGCCAGCAGCTCTACCGGGACAGGGTTCTCTGGAAACACCATATATTTT
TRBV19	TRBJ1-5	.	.	CASSIGSELSNQPQHF	TGTGCCAGTAGTATCGGGAGTGAATTGAGCAATCAGCCCCAGCATTTT
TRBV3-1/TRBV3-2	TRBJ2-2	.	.	CALSDSTNTGELFF	TGTGCCCTATCGGACAGCACGAACACCGGGGAGCTGTTTTTT
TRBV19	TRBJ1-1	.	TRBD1	CASSIWSTRGRAFF	TGTGCCAGTAGTATATGGTCAACGAGGGGGCGAGCTTTCTTT
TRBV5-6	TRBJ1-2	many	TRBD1	CASSLGLQGGGYTF	TGTGCCAGCAGCTTGGGATTACAGGGGGGCGGCTACACCTTC
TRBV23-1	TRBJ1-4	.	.	CASSQNSGNEKLFF	TGCGCCAGCAGTCAGAACAGCGGTAATGAAAAACTGTTTTTT
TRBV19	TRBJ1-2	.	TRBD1	CASRHGQGIADGYTF	TGTGCCAGTAGACACGGACAGGGCATCGCTGATGGCTACACCTTC
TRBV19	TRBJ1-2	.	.	CASSIVGQPGGYTF	TGTGCCAGTAGTATAGTTGGACAGCCGGGGGGCTACACCTTC
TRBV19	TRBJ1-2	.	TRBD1	CASTGDRGYGYTF	TGTGCCAGTACCGGGGACAGGGGGTATGGCTACACCTTC
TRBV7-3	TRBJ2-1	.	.	CASSLSGGVNNEQFF	TGTGCCAGCAGCTTAAGCGGCGGGGTGAACAATGAGCAGTTCTTC
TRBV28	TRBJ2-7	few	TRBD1	CASLRSGQLSGEQYF	TGTGCCTCTTTACGGTCGGGACAGCTGTCTGGCGAGCAGTACTTC
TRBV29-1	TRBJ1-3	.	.	CSVEEGRGNTIYF	TGCAGCGTTGAAGAGGGCAGGGGAAACACCATATATTTT
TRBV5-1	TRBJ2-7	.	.	CASSLAGSYEQYF	TGCGCCAGCAGCTTGGCCGGGAGCTACGAGCAGTACTTC
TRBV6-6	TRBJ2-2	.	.	CASSYSGQLNTGELFF	TGTGCCAGCAGTTACTCCGGACAGCTGAACACCGGGGAGCTGTTTTTT
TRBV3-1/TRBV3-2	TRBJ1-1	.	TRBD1	CASSQEQGSTEAFF	TGTGCCAGCAGCCAAGAACAGGGGAGCACTGAAGCTTTCTTT
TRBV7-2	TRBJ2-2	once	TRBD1	CASSLEGAYNGELFF	TGTGCCAGCAGCTTAGAGGGGGCTTACAACGGGGAGCTGTTTTTT
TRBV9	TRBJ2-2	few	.	CASSVVAGTGELFF	TGTGCCAGCAGCGTAGTTGCGGGCACCGGGGAGCTGTTTTTT
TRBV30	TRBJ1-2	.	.	CAWSGRQVGGYGYTF	TGTGCCTGGAGTGGCCGGCAGGTCGGCGGGTATGGCTACACCTTC
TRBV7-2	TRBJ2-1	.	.	CASSPYREGYNEQFF	TGTGCCAGCAGCCCCTACAGGGAGGGCTACAATGAGCAGTTCTTC
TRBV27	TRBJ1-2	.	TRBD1	CASSTGTAYGYTF	TGTGCCAGCAGCACCGGGACAGCCTATGGCTACACCTTC
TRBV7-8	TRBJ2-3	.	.	CASSLGALASTDTQYF	TGTGCCAGCAGCTTAGGGGCACTAGCCTCCACAGATACGCAGTATTTT
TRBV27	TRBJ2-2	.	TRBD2	CASRSSGGGLNTGELFF	TGTGCCAGCAGATCATCCGGGGGGGGGCTAAACACCGGGGAGCTGTTTTTT
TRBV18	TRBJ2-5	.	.	CASSPQGETQYF	TGTGCCAGCTCACCTCAGGGAGAGACCCAGTACTTC
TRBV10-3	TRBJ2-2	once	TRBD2	CAISPFGSGGPGTGELFF	TGTGCCATCAGCCCTTTTGGGAGCGGGGGACCCGGAACCGGGGAGCTGTTTTTT
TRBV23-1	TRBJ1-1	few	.	CASSQCAREVPEAFF	TGCGCCAGCAGTCAATGTGCCAGGGAGGTCCCTGAAGCTTTCTTT
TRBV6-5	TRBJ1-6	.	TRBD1	CASSPDRSNSPLHF	TGTGCCAGCAGTCCGGACAGGTCAAATTCACCCCTCCACTTT
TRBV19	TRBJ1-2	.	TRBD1	CASRNQDRVSVYGYTF	TGTGCCAGTAGAAACCAAGACAGGGTTTCGGTCTATGGCTACACCTTC
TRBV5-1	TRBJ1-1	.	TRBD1	CASSLGQGRITEAFF	TGCGCCAGCAGCTTGGGACAGGGACGGATCACTGAAGCTTTCTTT
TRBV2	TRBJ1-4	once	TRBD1	CASSADRGNEKLFF	TGTGCCAGCAGCGCTGACAGGGGAAATGAAAAACTGTTTTTT
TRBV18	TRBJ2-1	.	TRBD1	CASSPDRGALGDEQFF	TGTGCCAGCTCACCAGACAGGGGCGCTTTGGGGGATGAGCAGTTCTTC
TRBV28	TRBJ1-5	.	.	CASIRGRVQPQHF	TGTGCCAGCATCAGGGGCAGGGTACAGCCCCAGCATTTT
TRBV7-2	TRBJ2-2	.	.	CASSSGTLNTGELFF	TGTGCCAGCAGCTCCGGGACATTGAACACCGGGGAGCTGTTTTTT
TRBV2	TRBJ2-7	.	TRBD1	CASARPGQKSYEQYF	TGTGCCAGCGCGAGACCGGGACAGAAGTCCTACGAGCAGTACTTC
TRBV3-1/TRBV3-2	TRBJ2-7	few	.	CASSLNGGQEQYF	TGTGCCAGCAGTCTGAACGGGGGGCAGGAGCAGTACTTC
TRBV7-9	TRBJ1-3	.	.	CASSLTGNSGNTIYF	TGTGCCAGCAGCTTAACAGGCAACTCTGGAAACACCATATATTTT
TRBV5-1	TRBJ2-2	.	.	CASSLGTVPAGELFF	TGCGCCAGCAGCTTGGGGACAGTACCGGCCGGGGAGCTGTTTTTT